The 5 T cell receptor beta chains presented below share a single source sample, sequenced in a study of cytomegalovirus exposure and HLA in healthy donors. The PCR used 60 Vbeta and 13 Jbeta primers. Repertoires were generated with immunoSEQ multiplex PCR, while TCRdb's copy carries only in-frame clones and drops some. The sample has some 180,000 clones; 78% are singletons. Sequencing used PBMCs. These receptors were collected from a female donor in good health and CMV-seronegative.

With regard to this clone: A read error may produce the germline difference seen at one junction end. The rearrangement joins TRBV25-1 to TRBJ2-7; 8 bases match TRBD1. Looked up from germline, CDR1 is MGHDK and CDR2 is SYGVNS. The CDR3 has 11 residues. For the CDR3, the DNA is TGTGCCAGCAGGCTACCTTCGGGACAGGCGTTC. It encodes CASRLPSGQAF.

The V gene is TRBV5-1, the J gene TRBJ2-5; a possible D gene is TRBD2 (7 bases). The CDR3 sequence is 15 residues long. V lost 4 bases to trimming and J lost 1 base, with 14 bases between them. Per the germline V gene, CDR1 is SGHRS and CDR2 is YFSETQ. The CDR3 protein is CASSPRGGFQETQYF. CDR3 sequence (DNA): TGCGCCAGCAGCCCGAGGGGGGGATTCCAAGAGACCCAGTACTTC.

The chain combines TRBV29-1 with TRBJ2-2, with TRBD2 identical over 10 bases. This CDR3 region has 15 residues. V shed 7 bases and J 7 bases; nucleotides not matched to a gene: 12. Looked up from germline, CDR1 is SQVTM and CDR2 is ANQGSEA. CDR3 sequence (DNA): TGCAGCGGGAAAGGGGTAGCGGGAGGTAGCGGGGAGCTGTTTTTT. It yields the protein CSGKGVAGGSGELFF.

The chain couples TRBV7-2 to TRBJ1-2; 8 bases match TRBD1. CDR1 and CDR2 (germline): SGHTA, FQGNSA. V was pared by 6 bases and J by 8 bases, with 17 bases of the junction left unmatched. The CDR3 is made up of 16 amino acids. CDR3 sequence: CASRPVAGTGGEGYTF. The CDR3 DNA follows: TGTGCCAGCAGACCAGTAGCCGGGACAGGAGGTGAAGGCTACACCTTC.

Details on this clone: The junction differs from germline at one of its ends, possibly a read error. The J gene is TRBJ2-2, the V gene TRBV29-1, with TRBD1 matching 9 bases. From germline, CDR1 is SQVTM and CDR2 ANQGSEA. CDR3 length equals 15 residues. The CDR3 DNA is TGCAGCGGGATAACAGGGGGCCATGGAACCGGGAAGCTGTTTTTT. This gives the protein CSGITGGHGTGKLFF.